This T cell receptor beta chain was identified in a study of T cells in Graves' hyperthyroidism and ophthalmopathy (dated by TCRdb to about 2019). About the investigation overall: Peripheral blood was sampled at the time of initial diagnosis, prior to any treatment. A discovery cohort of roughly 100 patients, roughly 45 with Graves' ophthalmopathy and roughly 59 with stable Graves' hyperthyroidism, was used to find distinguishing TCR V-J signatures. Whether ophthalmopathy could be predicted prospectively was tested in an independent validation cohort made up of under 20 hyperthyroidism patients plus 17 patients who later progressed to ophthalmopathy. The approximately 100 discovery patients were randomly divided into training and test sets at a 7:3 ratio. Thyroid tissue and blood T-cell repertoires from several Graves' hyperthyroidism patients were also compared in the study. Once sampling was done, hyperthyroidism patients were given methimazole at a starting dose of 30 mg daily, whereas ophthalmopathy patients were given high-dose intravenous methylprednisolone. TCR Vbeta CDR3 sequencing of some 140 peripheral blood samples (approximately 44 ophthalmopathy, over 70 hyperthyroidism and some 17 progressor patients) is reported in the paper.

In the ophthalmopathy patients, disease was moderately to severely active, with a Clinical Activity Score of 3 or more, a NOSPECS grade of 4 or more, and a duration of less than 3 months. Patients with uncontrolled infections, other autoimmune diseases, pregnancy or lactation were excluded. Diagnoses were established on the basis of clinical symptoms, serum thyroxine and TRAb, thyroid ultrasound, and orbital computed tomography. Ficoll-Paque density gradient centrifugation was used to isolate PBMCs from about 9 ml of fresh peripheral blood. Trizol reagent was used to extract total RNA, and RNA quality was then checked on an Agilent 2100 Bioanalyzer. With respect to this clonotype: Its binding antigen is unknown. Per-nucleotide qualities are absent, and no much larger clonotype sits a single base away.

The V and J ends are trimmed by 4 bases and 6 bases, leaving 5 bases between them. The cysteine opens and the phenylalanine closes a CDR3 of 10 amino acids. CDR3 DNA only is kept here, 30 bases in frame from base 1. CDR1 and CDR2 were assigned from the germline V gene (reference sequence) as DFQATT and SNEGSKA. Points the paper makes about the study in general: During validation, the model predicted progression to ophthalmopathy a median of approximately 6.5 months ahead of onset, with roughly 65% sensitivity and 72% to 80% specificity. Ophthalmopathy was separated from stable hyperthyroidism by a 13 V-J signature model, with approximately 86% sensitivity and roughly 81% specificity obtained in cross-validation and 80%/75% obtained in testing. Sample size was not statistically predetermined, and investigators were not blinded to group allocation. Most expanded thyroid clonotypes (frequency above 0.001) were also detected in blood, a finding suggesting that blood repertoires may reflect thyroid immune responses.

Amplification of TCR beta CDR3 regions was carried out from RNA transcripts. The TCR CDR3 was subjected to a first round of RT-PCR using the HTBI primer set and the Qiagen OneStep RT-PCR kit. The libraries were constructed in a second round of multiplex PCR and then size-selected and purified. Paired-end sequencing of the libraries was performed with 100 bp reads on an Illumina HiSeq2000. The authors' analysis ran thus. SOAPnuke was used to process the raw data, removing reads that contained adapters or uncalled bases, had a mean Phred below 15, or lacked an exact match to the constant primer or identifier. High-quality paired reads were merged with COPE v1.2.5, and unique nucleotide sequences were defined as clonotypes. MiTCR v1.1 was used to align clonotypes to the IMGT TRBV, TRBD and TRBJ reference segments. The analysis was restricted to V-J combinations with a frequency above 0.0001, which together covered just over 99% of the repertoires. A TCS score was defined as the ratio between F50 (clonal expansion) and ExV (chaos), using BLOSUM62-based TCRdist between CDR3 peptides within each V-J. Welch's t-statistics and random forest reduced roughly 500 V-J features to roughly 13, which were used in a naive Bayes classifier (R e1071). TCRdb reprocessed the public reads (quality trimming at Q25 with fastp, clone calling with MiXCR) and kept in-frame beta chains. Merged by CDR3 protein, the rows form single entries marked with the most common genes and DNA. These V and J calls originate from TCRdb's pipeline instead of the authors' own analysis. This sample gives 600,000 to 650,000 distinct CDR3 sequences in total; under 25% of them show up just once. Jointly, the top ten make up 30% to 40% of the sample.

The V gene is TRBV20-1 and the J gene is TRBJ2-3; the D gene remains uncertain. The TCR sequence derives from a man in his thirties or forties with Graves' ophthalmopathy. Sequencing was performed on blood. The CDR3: CSAMGDTQYF. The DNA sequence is TGCAGTGCTATGGGTGATACGCAGTATTTT.